This paragraph reports one T cell receptor (beta chain). What it binds is unknown. This entry comes from a study of T cell responses to AZD1222 COVID-19 vaccine. Findings and caveats of the study: Variant regions that are unmutated are reportedly the target of nearly half of spike-specific TCRs. White British donors predominated, females outnumbered males, and clonal diversity was possibly underestimated.

Method: immunoSEQ multiplex PCR; TCRdb's copy keeps in-frame clones and lacks some. This sample yields under 200,000 clones, of which around 94% are seen a single time; about 3.6% belongs to the top ten. The CDR3 is 16 residues long. Source: peripheral blood, taken 28 days after the second dose of the MenACWY control vaccine. The receptor's source is an adult who received the MenACWY meningococcal vaccine as a control. The chain employs TRBV12-1 and TRBJ1-5. TRBV12-1 is described as a pseudogene. CDR3 protein: CASSPYIAYSNQPQHF. CDR3 nucleotides: TGTGCCAGCAGCCCCTACATCGCTTATAGCAATCAGCCCCAGCATTTT.